These 26 T cell receptor beta chains came from one sample sequenced in a study of PD-L1 blockade in urothelial cancer. The time point here: pretreatment peripheral blood. Sequenced by immunoSEQ multiplex PCR; TCRdb stores in-frame clones only, minus some. The sample lists around 40,000 clones, roughly 90% occurring once. The specimen comprised PBMCs, sampled around atezolizumab (anti-PD-L1) treatment. These receptors all come from a woman aged 60-75 years with urothelial cancer.

V gene TRBV11-3 combines with J gene TRBJ2-1; tentatively, D is TRBD2 (5 bases). The germline CDR1 and CDR2 sequences are SGHNT and YENEEA. V was trimmed by 1 base and J by 5 bases, leaving 15 bases between them. CDR3 length equals 16 residues. CDR3 coding DNA: TGTGCCAGCAGCTTAGGGAAAGGGCGGGCCAACAATGAGCAGTTCTTC. Encoded protein: CASSLGKGRANNEQFF.

This chain joins TRBV6-5 and TRBJ2-7, with 7 bases aligning to TRBD1. Germline CDR1 MNHEY, CDR2 SVGAGI. This CDR3 contains 14 residues. Trimming at V came to 5 bases and at J to 2 bases, leaving 6 bases not matched to a gene. CDR3 sequence: CASSTGTVPYEQYF. CDR3 DNA sequence: TGTGCCAGCAGTACCGGGACAGTACCCTACGAGCAGTACTTC.

J is TRBJ1-1 and V is TRBV7-3; no clear D. The V gene's germline CDR1 is SGHTA and CDR2 FQGTGA. The CDR3 contains 14 residues. The V end was cut by 2 bases, the J end by 1 base, with 8 bases between. CDR3 loop: CASSLDGENTEAFF. CDR3 DNA sequence: TGTGCCAGCAGCTTAGACGGGGAGAACACTGAAGCTTTCTTT.

The gene calls are TRBV6-5 and TRBJ2-7; 13 nucleotides align to TRBD2. V gave up 6 bases and J gave up 5 bases; unmatched junction bases: 7. Per the germline V gene, CDR1 is MNHEY and CDR2 is SVGAGI. This CDR3 region has 15 residues. The CDR3 DNA reads TGTGCCAGCAGCCTCGGACTAGCGGGAGAACACGAGCAGTACTTC. Amino acid sequence: CASSLGLAGEHEQYF.

The chain is built from TRBV30 and TRBJ2-5; 7 positions match TRBD1. The CDR3 is made up of 17 amino acids. J lost 2 bases, V lost 5 bases, and 17 bases had no gene match. CDR1 GTSNPN and CDR2 SVGIG come from the germline V gene (reference sequence). This chain's CDR3 is CAWDYLELTGLQETQYF. DNA of the CDR3: TGTGCCTGGGATTACTTGGAACTGACAGGGTTACAAGAGACCCAGTACTTC.

This rearrangement joins TRBV9 to TRBJ1-5; tentatively, D is TRBD1 (5 bases). This CDR3 has 15 residues. Per the germline V gene, CDR1 is SGDLS and CDR2 is YYNGEE. V was clipped by 0 bases and J by 4 bases, with 11 bases between them. The CDR3 protein is CASSVAPGGNQPQHF. Written as DNA, the CDR3 is TGTGCCAGCAGCGTAGCCCCGGGGGGGAATCAGCCCCAGCATTTT.

This clone was picked up a small number of times. The V gene is TRBV6-5, the J gene TRBJ1-1, with D possibly TRBD1 on 5 matching bases. CDR1 is MNHEY, CDR2 SVGAGI, per germline. The CDR3 is made up of 16 amino acids. With 0 bases removed from V and 5 bases from J, the gap between germline ends came to 16 bases. CDR3 DNA: TGTGCCAGCAGTTACTCGTTCGGGGGTAGAGGGACTGAAGCTTTCTTT. Translation gives CASSYSFGGRGTEAFF.

The chain recombines TRBV4-1 with TRBJ2-3, with 12 bases aligning to TRBD2. Looked up from germline, CDR1 is MGHRA and CDR2 is YSYEKL. The CDR3 runs to 17 residues. V shed 2 bases and J 2 bases; nucleotides not matched to a gene: 5. The CDR3 loop is CASSQRGLAGITDTQYF. The DNA for the CDR3 is TGCGCCAGCAGCCAAAGAGGACTAGCGGGAATCACAGATACGCAGTATTTT.

This clone was counted between two and nine times. The chain joins TRBV4-3 to TRBJ1-2; 7 bases are shared with TRBD1. From germline, CDR1 is LGHNA and CDR2 YSLEER. The CDR3 spans 14 residues. V trimming: 5 bases; J trimming: 4 bases; junction bases outside the gene matches: 7. DNA for the CDR3: TGCGCCAGCAGCTCAACGGGACAGTTCTATGGCTACACCTTC. Translation gives CASSSTGQFYGYTF.

This chain links TRBV7-9 with TRBJ2-1, with 12 positions matching TRBD2. V shed 5 bases, J shed 6 bases, and the junction held 8 bases outside the gene matches. The length of the CDR3 is 16 residues. CDR1 is SEHNR and CDR2 is FQNEAQ in the germline V gene (reference sequence). The CDR3 here is CASSPRLAGAVNEQFF. Written as DNA, the CDR3 is TGTGCCAGCAGCCCCAGACTAGCGGGAGCCGTCAATGAGCAGTTCTTC.

The chain recombines TRBV7-2 with TRBJ1-1, with 12 bases identical to TRBD1. Germline-derived CDR1 and CDR2 are SGHTA and FQGNSA. The CDR3 has 16 amino acids. The junction had 3 bases not matched to a gene; V was cut back by 0 bases and J by 4 bases. DNA of the CDR3: TGTGCCAGCAGCTTAGCGTCGGGACAGGGGGCCACTGAAGCTTTCTTT. It codes for CASSLASGQGATEAFF. The complete variable domain, with remaining parts taken from reference TRBV7-2 and TRBJ1-1, reads GAGVSQSPSNKVTEKGKDVELRCDPISGHTALYWYRQSLGQGLEFLIYFQGNSAPDKSGLPSDRFSAERTGGSVSTLTIQRTQQEDSAVYLCASSLASGQGATEAFFGQGTRLTVV.

The rearrangement joins TRBV11-2 to TRBJ1-2; TRBD1 matches at 8 bases. This CDR3 is 15 amino acids long. CDR1 is SGHAT and CDR2 is FQNNGV in the germline V gene. V trimming: 1 base; J trimming: 4 bases; junction bases outside the gene matches: 5. CDR3 region: CASSLAPDRAYGYTF. In nucleotides, the CDR3 is TGTGCCAGCAGCTTAGCTCCGGACAGGGCCTATGGCTACACCTTC.

CDR3 region: CASSIKRAGANVLTF. The CDR3 DNA follows: TGTGCCAGTAGTATAAAGCGGGCTGGGGCCAACGTCCTGACTTTC. The chain joins TRBV19 to TRBJ2-6, with D possibly matching TRBD2 (6 bases). V was pared by 2 bases and J by 2 bases, with 7 bases between. The CDR3 totals 15 residues. Germline V gene data show CDR1 as LNHDA and CDR2 as SQIVND (reference sequence). Full variable domain (remainder filled in from reference TRBV19 and TRBJ2-6): DGGITQSPKYLFRKEGQNVTLSCEQNLNHDAMYWYRQDPGQGLRLIYYSQIVNDFQKGDIAEGYSVSREKKESFPLTVTSAQKNPTAFYLCASSIKRAGANVLTFGAGSRLTVL.

The rearrangement joins TRBV4-1 to TRBJ2-3, with a tentative D call TRBD2 (6 bases). This CDR3 region has 16 residues. Trimming shortened V by 0 bases and J by 0 bases, and 10 bases separated the two germline ends. Per the germline V gene, CDR1 is MGHRA and CDR2 is YSYEKL. The CDR3 bases are TGCGCCAGCAGCCAAGATGGGCTAGCGAGCACAGATACGCAGTATTTT. This encodes CASSQDGLASTDTQYF.

The genes are TRBV5-1 and TRBJ2-2; 10 bases agree with TRBD2. The CDR3 runs 16 residues. Germline V CDR1 and CDR2: SGHRS, YFSETQ. V was pared by 0 bases and J by 6 bases, with 5 bases of the junction left unmatched. The CDR3 DNA is TGCGCCAGCAGCTTGGCTAGCGGGAGTAATTCCGGGGAGCTGTTTTTT. Translated, it gives CASSLASGSNSGELFF. The variable domain in full, with the rest retrieved from reference TRBV5-1 and TRBJ2-2, is KAGVTQTPRYLIKTRGQQVTLSCSPISGHRSVSWYQQTPGQGLQFLFEYFSETQRNKGNFPGRFSGRQFSNSRSEMNVSTLELGDSALYLCASSLASGSNSGELFFGEGSRLTVL.

This sequence joins TRBV7-2 and TRBJ1-2, with D unresolved. There are 16 residues in the CDR3. Looked up from germline, CDR1 is SGHTA and CDR2 is FQGNSA. The germline V and J ends were trimmed by 2 bases and 2 bases, with 15 bases remaining between them. The CDR3 here is CASSLIWAEENYGYTF. Written as DNA, the CDR3 is TGTGCCAGCAGCTTAATATGGGCGGAGGAGAACTATGGCTACACCTTC.

This rearrangement joins TRBV2 to TRBJ2-4; 10 bases agree with TRBD2. CDR1 and CDR2 from the germline V gene are SNHLY and FYNNEI. The CDR3 totals 17 residues. Trimming removed 6 bases from V and 4 bases from J; junction bases left unmatched: 12. The DNA of the CDR3 is TGTGCCAGCAGAGCCGGGACTAGCGTAGATTTTAAAAACATTCAGTACTTC. Translated: CASRAGTSVDFKNIQYF.

This chain links TRBV11-2 with TRBJ2-5; 9 bases align to TRBD1. Trimming removed 5 bases from V and 1 base from J; junction bases left unmatched: 5. The length of the CDR3 is 15 residues. Germline V gives CDR1 SGHAT, CDR2 FQNNGV. The CDR3 protein is CASSPRTGAQETQYF. The CDR3 nucleotides read TGTGCCAGCAGCCCCCGGACAGGGGCCCAAGAGACCCAGTACTTC.

DNA for the CDR3: TGTGCCAGCAGTTCCGGACTAGCGGGAGATCTACGTGAAGATACGCAGTATTTT. It encodes CASSSGLAGDLREDTQYF. J is TRBJ2-3 and V is TRBV28; 13 nucleotides align to TRBD2. The V gene's germline CDR1 is MDHEN and CDR2 SYDVKM. The V and J ends lost 4 bases and 5 bases, in that order; junction bases with no gene match: 12. The CDR3 is made up of 18 amino acids.

The chain couples TRBV28 to TRBJ2-3; 9 bases map to TRBD1. In germline, CDR1 is MDHEN, CDR2 SYDVKM. V shed 3 bases, J shed 4 bases, and the junction held 5 bases outside the gene matches. The CDR3 consists of 15 residues. CDR3 in DNA: TGTGCCAGCAGTTTCCCGACAGGGGGTCCAGATACGCAGTATTTT. Translated, it gives CASSFPTGGPDTQYF.

The rearrangement joins TRBV6-5 to TRBJ1-4; tentatively, D is TRBD1 (5 bases). In germline, CDR1 is MNHEY, CDR2 SVGAGI. The CDR3 runs to 14 residues. With 0 bases removed from V and 7 bases from J, the gap between germline ends came to 9 bases. The CDR3: CASSYSGGIEKLFF. The CDR3 nucleotides are TGTGCCAGCAGTTACTCGGGGGGGATTGAAAAACTGTTTTTT.

The chain uses TRBV20-1 and TRBJ2-5; possibly TRBD2 for D (5 bases). V gave up 1 base and J gave up 5 bases, with 5 bases separating them. Germline CDR1 is DFQATT and CDR2 is SNEGSKA (reference sequence). This CDR3 has 11 amino acids. CDR3 region: CSARAGETQYF. CDR3 nucleotide sequence: TGCAGTGCTAGAGCGGGGGAGACCCAGTACTTC.

The V and J genes are TRBV28 and TRBJ2-1, with a tentative D call TRBD2 (6 bases). V was clipped by 6 bases and J by 1 base, with 19 bases between them. The CDR3 contains 17 residues. CDR1 and CDR2 (germline): MDHEN, SYDVKM. CDR3 region: CASSPIARGTSYNEQFF. The CDR3, as DNA: TGTGCCAGCAGCCCCATTGCGCGGGGAACTTCCTACAATGAGCAGTTCTTC.

V gene TRBV12-5 combines with J gene TRBJ2-3; TRBD1 is a possible D gene (6 bases). The germline V gene has CDR1 LGHNT and CDR2 FRNRAP. This CDR3 region has 14 residues. The ends were cut back, 2 bases at V and 5 bases at J, with 11 bases in the middle. DNA for the CDR3: TGTGCTAGTGGTTTGAGGGGGTCGGGAGATACGCAGTATTTT. This translates into CASGLRGSGDTQYF.

The rearrangement links TRBV6-4 to TRBJ1-2; possible D gene TRBD1, 5 bases. Germline assignment: CDR1 MRHNA and CDR2 SNTAGT. The CDR3 sequence is 14 residues long. Trimming stripped 8 bases from V and 4 bases from J, with 17 bases between. The CDR3 is CASPAVGGSYGYTF. Here the CDR3 DNA reads TGTGCCAGCCCGGCCGTGGGGGGAAGCTATGGCTACACCTTC.

J is TRBJ2-5 and V is TRBV7-6; D is perhaps TRBD2 (5 bases). The V end was cut by 5 bases, the J end by 10 bases, with 23 bases between. Germline lookup yields CDR1 SGHVS and CDR2 FNYEAQ. CDR3 length: 15 residues. CDR3 region: CASSVTDSGTWGQYF. CDR3 DNA: TGTGCCAGCAGCGTGACGGACTCTGGTACCTGGGGCCAGTACTTC.